Listed below are T cell receptor beta chains from one sample, sequenced in a study of PD-1 blockade in classical Hodgkin lymphoma. Here immunoSEQ multiplex PCR was the method, and the copy in TCRdb shows in-frame clones only, minus some. The sample contains around 50,000 clones, about nine tenths of which appear only once. Specimen: peripheral blood mononuclear cells (PBMCs). These TCRs come from a human donor with classical Hodgkin lymphoma. Each CDR3 is given with its conserved first and last residue. D genes are given only for firm matches.

CASNIAGTSGYNEQFF | TGTGCCAGCAACATTGCCGGGACTAGCGGCTACAATGAGCAGTTCTTC | TRBD2 | TRBJ2-1 | TRBV28
CAISGHRAEGYNEQFF | TGTGCCATCAGTGGCCATAGAGCGGAGGGATACAATGAGCAGTTCTTC | NA | TRBJ2-1 | TRBV10-3
CASSPIAGPSTDTQYF | TGTGCCAGCAGCCCCATAGCGGGCCCAAGCACAGATACGCAGTATTTT | TRBD2 | TRBJ2-3 | TRBV5-4
CASSLYGRQASSGNTIYF | TGTGCCAGCAGCTTATACGGGAGACAGGCAAGCTCTGGAAACACCATATATTTT | NA | TRBJ1-3 | TRBV11-2
CASRTTRTANTGELFF | TGTGCCAGCAGAACGACCCGGACAGCGAACACCGGGGAGCTGTTTTTT | NA | TRBJ2-2 | TRBV7-8
CARRGGGPLNEQFF | TGTGCCAGAAGGGGGGGAGGGCCGCTCAATGAGCAGTTCTTC | NA | TRBJ2-1 | TRBV6-1
CASSPGTQAKTQYF | TGTGCCAGCAGCCCCGGGACGCAGGCGAAGACCCAGTACTTC | NA | TRBJ2-5 | TRBV2
CASSSPGTENTEAFF | TGTGCCAGCAGCTCTCCCGGGACAGAGAACACTGAAGCTTTCTTT | TRBD1 | TRBJ1-1 | TRBV7-9
CASSRTSGRGGELFF | TGTGCCAGCAGCCGGACTAGCGGGAGAGGCGGGGAGCTGTTTTTT | TRBD2 | TRBJ2-2 | TRBV6-6
CASSPSGQGNTEAFF | TGTGCCAGCTCACCATCCGGACAGGGGAACACTGAAGCTTTCTTT | TRBD1 | TRBJ1-1 | TRBV18
CASSLSQGGGYTF | TGTGCCAGCAGTTTAAGCCAGGGAGGCGGCTACACCTTC | NA | TRBJ1-2 | TRBV28
CASSELVGTEAFF | TGTGCCAGCAGTGAACTGGTGGGAACTGAAGCTTTCTTT | NA | TRBJ1-1 | TRBV6-1
CASSDRSGRGETQYF | TGTGCCAGCAGTGATCGTAGCGGGAGAGGGGAGACCCAGTACTTC | TRBD2 | TRBJ2-5 | TRBV2
CASGVGGGTDTQYF | TGTGCTAGTGGTGTGGGAGGGGGCACAGATACGCAGTATTTT | TRBD2 | TRBJ2-3 | TRBV12-5
CASKGRQGEAFF | TGTGCCAGTAAGGGTCGACAGGGTGAAGCTTTCTTT | TRBD1 | TRBJ1-1 | TRBV19
CAGADTQYF | TGTGCCGGGGCAGATACGCAGTATTTT | NA | TRBJ2-3 | TRBV6-4
CASTSGESSEKLFF | TGCGCCAGCACCTCAGGGGAGTCGAGTGAAAAACTGTTTTTT | NA | TRBJ1-4 | TRBV5-1
CASSLAGIFYGYTF | TGTGCCAGCAGTTTAGCAGGGATCTTCTATGGCTACACCTTC | NA | TRBJ1-2 | TRBV28
CASSGMSLALYEQYF | TGTGCCAGCAGTGGTATGTCCTTAGCCCTCTACGAGCAGTACTTC | NA | TRBJ2-7 | TRBV6-1
CASSLTVNTEAFF | TGTGCCAGCAGTTTGACCGTGAACACTGAAGCTTTCTTT | NA | TRBJ1-1 | TRBV28
CASIPTSGRPDTQYF | TGCGCCAGCATACCGACTAGCGGGAGACCGGATACGCAGTATTTT | TRBD2 | TRBJ2-3 | TRBV5-1
CASSIIGTSGYNEQFF | TGTGCCAGCAGTATAATTGGGACTAGCGGTTACAATGAGCAGTTCTTC | TRBD2 | TRBJ2-1 | TRBV2
CASSPEGGSNQPQHF | TGCGCCAGCAGCCCCGAGGGGGGTAGCAATCAGCCCCAGCATTTT | NA | TRBJ1-5 | TRBV5-1